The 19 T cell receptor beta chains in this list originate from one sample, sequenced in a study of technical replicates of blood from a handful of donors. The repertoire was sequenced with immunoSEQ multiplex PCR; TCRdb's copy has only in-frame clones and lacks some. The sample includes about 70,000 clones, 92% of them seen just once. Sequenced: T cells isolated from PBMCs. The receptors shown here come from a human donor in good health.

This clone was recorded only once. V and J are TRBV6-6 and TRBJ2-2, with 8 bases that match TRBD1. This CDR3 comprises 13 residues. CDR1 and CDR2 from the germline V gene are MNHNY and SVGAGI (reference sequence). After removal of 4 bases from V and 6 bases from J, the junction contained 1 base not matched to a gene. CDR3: CASSSQGAGELFF. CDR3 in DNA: TGTGCCAGCAGTTCACAGGGGGCCGGGGAGCTGTTTTTT.

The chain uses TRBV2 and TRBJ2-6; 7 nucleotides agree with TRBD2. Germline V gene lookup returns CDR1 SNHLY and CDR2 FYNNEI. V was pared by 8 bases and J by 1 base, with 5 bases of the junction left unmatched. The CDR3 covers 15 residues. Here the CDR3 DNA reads TGTGCCAGCCTGGGGGGGGTGTCTGGGGCCAACGTCCTGACTTTC. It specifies CASLGGVSGANVLTF.

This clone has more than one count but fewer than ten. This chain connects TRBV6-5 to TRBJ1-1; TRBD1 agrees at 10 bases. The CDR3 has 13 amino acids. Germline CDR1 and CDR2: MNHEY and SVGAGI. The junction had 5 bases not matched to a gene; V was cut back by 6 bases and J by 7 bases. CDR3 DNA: TGTGCCAGCAGGTCCGGGACAGGGGTTGAAGCTTTCTTT. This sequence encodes CASRSGTGVEAFF.

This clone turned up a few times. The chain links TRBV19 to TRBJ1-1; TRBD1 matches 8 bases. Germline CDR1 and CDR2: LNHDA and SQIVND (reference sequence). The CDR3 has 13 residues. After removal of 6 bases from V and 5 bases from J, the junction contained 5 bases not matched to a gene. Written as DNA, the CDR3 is TGTGCCAGTAGGCAACAGGGGGGGACTGAAGCTTTCTTT. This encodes CASRQQGGTEAFF.

The CDR3 sequence: CAWSGTYYYGYTF. The CDR3 DNA reads TGTGCCTGGAGTGGAACTTATTACTATGGCTACACCTTC. The rearrangement joins TRBV30 to TRBJ1-2; no clear D. CDR3 length: 13 residues. V lost 1 base, J lost 3 bases, and 9 bases lay in between. CDR1 is GTSNPN and CDR2 is SVGIG in the germline V gene (reference sequence).

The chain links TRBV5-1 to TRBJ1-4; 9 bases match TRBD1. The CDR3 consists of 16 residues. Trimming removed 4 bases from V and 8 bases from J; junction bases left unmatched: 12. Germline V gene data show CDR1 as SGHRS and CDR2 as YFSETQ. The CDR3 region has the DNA TGCGCCAGCAGCATGAGTCTCGGGACAGGGCACGAAAAACTGTTTTTT. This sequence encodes CASSMSLGTGHEKLFF.

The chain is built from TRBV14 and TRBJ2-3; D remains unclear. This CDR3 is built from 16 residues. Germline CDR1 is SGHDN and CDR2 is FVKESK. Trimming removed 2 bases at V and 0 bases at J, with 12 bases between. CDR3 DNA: TGTGCCAGCAGCCAAAAAGAAGCGTCAAGCACAGATACGCAGTATTTT. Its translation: CASSQKEASSTDTQYF.

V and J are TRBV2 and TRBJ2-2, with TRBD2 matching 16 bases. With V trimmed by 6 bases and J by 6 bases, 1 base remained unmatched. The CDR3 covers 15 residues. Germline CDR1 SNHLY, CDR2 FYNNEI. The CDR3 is CASRGLAGGAGELFF. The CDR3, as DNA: TGTGCCAGCAGGGGACTAGCGGGAGGGGCCGGGGAGCTGTTTTTT.

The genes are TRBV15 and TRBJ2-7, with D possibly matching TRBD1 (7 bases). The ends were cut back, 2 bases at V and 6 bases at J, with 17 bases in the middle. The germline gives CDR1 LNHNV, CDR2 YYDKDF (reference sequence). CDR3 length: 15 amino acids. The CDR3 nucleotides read TGTGCCACCAGCAGAAAATGGCCAGGGGGGATCGAGCAGTACTTC. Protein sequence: CATSRKWPGGIEQYF.

This chain's CDR3 is CASRTPGQYYGYTF. The CDR3 DNA reads TGTGCCAGCCGAACGCCGGGACAGTATTATGGCTACACCTTC. The V gene is TRBV28, the J gene TRBJ1-2, with 7 positions matching TRBD1. Germline-derived CDR1 and CDR2 are MDHEN and SYDVKM. The ends lost 8 bases at V and 5 bases at J; junction bases unmatched: 11. The CDR3 covers 14 residues.

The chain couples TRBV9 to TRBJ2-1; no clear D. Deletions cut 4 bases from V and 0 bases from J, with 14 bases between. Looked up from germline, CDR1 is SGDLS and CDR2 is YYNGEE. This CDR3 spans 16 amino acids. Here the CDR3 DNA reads TGTGCCAGCAGCCCTGGGCAGAGCAGCTCCTACAATGAGCAGTTCTTC. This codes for CASSPGQSSSYNEQFF. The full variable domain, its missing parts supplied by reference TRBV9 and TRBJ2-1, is DSGVTQTPKHLITATGQRVTLRCSPRSGDLSVYWYQQSLDQGLQFLIQYYNGEERAKGNILERFSAQQFPDLHSELNLSSLELGDSALYFCASSPGQSSSYNEQFFGPGTRLTVL.

The CDR3 DNA is TGTGCCAGCAGTGTCTTACTGGCAGGGGGCATAGAGACCCAGTACTTC. This translates into CASSVLLAGGIETQYF. The chain recombines TRBV6-1 with TRBJ2-5, with 8 bases aligning to TRBD1. The CDR3 consists of 16 residues. The J segment lost 4 bases and the V segment lost 4 bases, leaving 11 bases of the junction unmatched. Germline loops: CDR1 MNHNS, CDR2 SASEGT.

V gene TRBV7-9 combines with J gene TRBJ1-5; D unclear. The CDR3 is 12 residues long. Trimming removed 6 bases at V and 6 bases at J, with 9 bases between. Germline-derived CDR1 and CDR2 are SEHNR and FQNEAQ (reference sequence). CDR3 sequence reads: CASSQSTQPQHF. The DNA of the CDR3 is TGTGCCAGCAGTCAATCTACTCAGCCCCAGCATTTT.

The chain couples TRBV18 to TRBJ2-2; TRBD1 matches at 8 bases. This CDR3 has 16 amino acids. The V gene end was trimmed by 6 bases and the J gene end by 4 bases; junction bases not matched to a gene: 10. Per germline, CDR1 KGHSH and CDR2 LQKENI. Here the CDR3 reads CASSVRQGSGTGELFF. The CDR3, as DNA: TGTGCCAGCTCCGTACGACAGGGGTCGGGCACCGGGGAGCTGTTTTTT. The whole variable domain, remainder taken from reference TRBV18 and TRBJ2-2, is NAGVMQNPRHLVRRRGQEARLRCSPMKGHSHVYWYRQLPEEGLKFMVYLQKENIIDESGMPKERFSAEFPKEGPSILRIQQVVRGDSAAYFCASSVRQGSGTGELFFGEGSRLTVL.

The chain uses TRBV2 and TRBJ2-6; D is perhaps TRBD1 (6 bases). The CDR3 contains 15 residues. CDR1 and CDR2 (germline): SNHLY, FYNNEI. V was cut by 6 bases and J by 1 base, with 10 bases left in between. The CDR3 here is CASSRQESGANVLTF. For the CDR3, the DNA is TGTGCCAGCAGCCGACAGGAATCTGGGGCCAACGTCCTGACTTTC.

CDR3 DNA sequence: TGTGCCAGCACCTGGAGGGACAGTCCCTACGAGCAGTACTTC. It yields the protein CASTWRDSPYEQYF. The chain employs TRBV6-1 and TRBJ2-7; tentative D call: TRBD1 (7 bases). The CDR3 sequence is 14 residues long. The germline V gene has CDR1 MNHNS and CDR2 SASEGT. The V end was cut by 7 bases, the J end by 2 bases, with 15 bases between.

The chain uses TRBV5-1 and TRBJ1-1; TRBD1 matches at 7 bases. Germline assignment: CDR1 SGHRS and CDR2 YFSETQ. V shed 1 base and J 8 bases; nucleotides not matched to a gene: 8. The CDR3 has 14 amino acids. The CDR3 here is CASSLPTGATEAFF. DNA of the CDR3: TGCGCCAGCAGCTTGCCCACAGGGGCCACCGAAGCTTTCTTT.

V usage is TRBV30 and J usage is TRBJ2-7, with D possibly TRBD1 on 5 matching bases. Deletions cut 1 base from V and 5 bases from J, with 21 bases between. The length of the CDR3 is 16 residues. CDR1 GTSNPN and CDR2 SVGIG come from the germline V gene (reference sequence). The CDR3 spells CAWSESHWGPTDEQYF. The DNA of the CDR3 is TGTGCCTGGAGTGAGTCCCATTGGGGCCCTACTGACGAGCAGTACTTC. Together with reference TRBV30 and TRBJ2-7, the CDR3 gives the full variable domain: SQTIHQWPATLVQPVGSPLSLECTVEGTSNPNLYWYRQAAGRGLQLLFYSVGIGQISSEVPQNLSASRPQDRQFILSSKKLLLSDSGFYLCAWSESHWGPTDEQYFGPGTRLTVT.

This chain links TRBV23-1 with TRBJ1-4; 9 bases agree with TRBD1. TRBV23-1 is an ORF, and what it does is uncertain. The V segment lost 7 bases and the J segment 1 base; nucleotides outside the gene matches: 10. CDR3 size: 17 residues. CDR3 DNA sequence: TGCGCCAGCAAAGAGTCGGACAGGGGCAGAACTAATGAAAAACTGTTTTTT. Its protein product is CASKESDRGRTNEKLFF.